This T cell receptor (beta chain) is from a study of cytomegalovirus exposure and HLA in healthy donors. Germline values: CDR1 SGHTA, CDR2 FQGNSA. This CDR3 comprises 16 residues. Trimming removed 5 bases from V and 0 bases from J; junction bases left unmatched: 6. Donors in the study were healthy people who gave bone marrow. Researchers ran the PCR with 60 Vbeta and 13 Jbeta primers. The protocol was immunoSEQ multiplex PCR, while the TCRdb copy is restricted to in-frame clones and leaves out a portion. The data show 150,000 to 200,000 clones, less than 90% seen once. The chain combines TRBV7-2 with TRBJ2-2; TRBD2 agrees at 7 bases. The sequence came from a boy younger than 18 in good health and CMV-seronegative. Sample: PBMCs. CDR3 protein: CASSPSGPSNTGELFF. CDR3 DNA: TGTGCCAGCAGCCCTAGCGGCCCTTCGAACACCGGGGAGCTGTTTTTT.